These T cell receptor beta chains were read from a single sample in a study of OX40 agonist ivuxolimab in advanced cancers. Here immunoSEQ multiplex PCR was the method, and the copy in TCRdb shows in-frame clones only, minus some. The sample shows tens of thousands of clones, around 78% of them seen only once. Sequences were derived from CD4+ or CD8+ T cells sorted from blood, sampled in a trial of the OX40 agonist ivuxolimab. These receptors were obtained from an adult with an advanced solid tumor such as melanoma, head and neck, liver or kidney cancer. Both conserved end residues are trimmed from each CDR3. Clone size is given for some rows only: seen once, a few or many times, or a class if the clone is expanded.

CDR3: ASSLAGSHNEQF
J: TRBJ2-1
V: TRBV28
size: once

CDR3: ASSHPQGKRSPLH
J: TRBJ1-6
V: TRBV7-2
size: few

CDR3: ASSPPLAGGSDTQY
J: TRBJ2-3
V: TRBV18
size: .

CDR3: ASSRPGLDSYEQY
J: TRBJ2-7
V: TRBV5-1
size: many

CDR3: ASAPFWGKKNEQY
J: TRBJ2-7
V: TRBV12-5
size: few

CDR3: ASSPLSPRGENEQF
J: TRBJ2-1
V: TRBV5-1
size: once

CDR3: ASSLVGNQPQH
J: TRBJ1-5
V: TRBV27
size: once

CDR3: ASSGRAGGNYGYT
J: TRBJ1-2
V: TRBV6-5
size: .

CDR3: ASSRAQGGEKLF
J: TRBJ1-4
V: TRBV18
size: .

CDR3: ASSSGQGRDYGYT
J: TRBJ1-2
V: TRBV5-4
size: few

CDR3: ASSLMASGPSHYSGANVLT
J: TRBJ2-6
V: TRBV27
size: .

CDR3: ASSQSPGNGYT
J: TRBJ1-2
V: TRBV23-1
size: few

CDR3: ASSPTTGTYGYT
J: TRBJ1-2
V: TRBV19
size: .

CDR3: ASSFGSWGSTEAF
J: TRBJ1-1
V: TRBV7-9
size: .

CDR3: ASSLFPSTDTQY
J: TRBJ2-3
V: TRBV7-3
size: .

CDR3: ASREADQPQH
J: TRBJ1-5
V: TRBV27
size: few

CDR3: ASYQTGQMNTEAF
J: TRBJ1-1
V: TRBV6-1
size: .

CDR3: ASTRLHLLPGSEAF
J: TRBJ1-1
V: TRBV5-8
size: .

CDR3: ASSVLQGNTEAF
J: TRBJ1-1
V: TRBV9
size: .

CDR3: ATSFRRGPYEQY
J: TRBJ2-7
V: TRBV15
size: .

CDR3: ASSPDRVGGYT
J: TRBJ1-2
V: TRBV7-9
size: once

CDR3: ASSETSDPDTQY
J: TRBJ2-3
V: TRBV6-1
size: many

CDR3: ASSLTSGSLGELF
J: TRBJ2-2
V: TRBV11-2
size: .

CDR3: ASSSSTAETNYGYT
J: TRBJ1-2
V: TRBV7-2
size: .

CDR3: ASSLGERGNEQF
J: TRBJ2-1
V: TRBV5-1
size: .

CDR3: ASSQGLAGGRQY
J: TRBJ2-3
V: TRBV5-1
size: once

CDR3: AGGDGTQRETQY
J: TRBJ2-5
V: TRBV10-2
size: .

CDR3: ASSPGLLTYEQY
J: TRBJ2-7
V: TRBV18
size: many

CDR3: ASSLPGGTPGELF
J: TRBJ2-2
V: TRBV5-1
size: .

CDR3: ASSLDSEQF
J: TRBJ2-1
V: TRBV4-3
size: .

CDR3: ASSLAGSGYEQY
J: .
V: TRBV5-5
size: .

CDR3: ASSHFGNTEAF
J: TRBJ1-1
V: TRBV4-1
size: .